The T cell receptor beta chain described here comes from a study of cytomegalovirus exposure and HLA in healthy donors. Study conclusions and caveats: With further analysis later on, most CMV-associated TCR beta chains appeared HLA-restricted. HLA-A and HLA-B allele assignments for most subjects were reportedly predicted accurately using TCR beta sequences.

Losses at the gene ends were 4 bases for V and 9 bases for J; bases not matched to a gene: 10. The CDR3 length is 14 residues. CDR1 MNHEY and CDR2 SMNVEV come from the germline V gene (reference sequence). As concerns this clone: Its antigen is unidentified.

It was with 60 Vbeta and 13 Jbeta primers that the PCR ran. In the source study's methods: Counted up in a later analysis, unique TCR beta chains came to some 82 million, with around 9.9 million shared. Profiled with immunoSEQ multiplex PCR; TCRdb holds only in-frame clones, not every one. V, J and clone size derive from that table, while D and trimming were established from the DNA sequence. This table holds 190,000 or so clones, around four fifths found once. Donors were nominally healthy when sampled, though unrecorded immune exposures were likely. V and J are TRBV27 and TRBJ1-2; 8 bases match TRBD1. Sequencing input: PBMCs. This clonotype was sampled from a woman aged 50 to 60 in good health and CMV-seropositive. CDR3 DNA: TGTGCCAGCAGTTCACTAGCAGGGGGCAAAAGCTACACCTTC. As protein: CASSSLAGGKSYTF.